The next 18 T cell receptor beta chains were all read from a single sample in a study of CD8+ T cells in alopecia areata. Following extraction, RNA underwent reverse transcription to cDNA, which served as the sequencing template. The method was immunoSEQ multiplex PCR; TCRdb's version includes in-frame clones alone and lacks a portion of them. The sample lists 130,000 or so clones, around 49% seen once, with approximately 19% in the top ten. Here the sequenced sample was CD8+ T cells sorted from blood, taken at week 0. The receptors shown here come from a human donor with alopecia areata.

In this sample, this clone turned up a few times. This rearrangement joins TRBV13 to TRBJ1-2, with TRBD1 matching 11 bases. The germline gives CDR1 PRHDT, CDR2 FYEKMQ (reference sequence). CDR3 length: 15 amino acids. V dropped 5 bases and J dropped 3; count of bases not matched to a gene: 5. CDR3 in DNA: TGTGCCAGCAGCAATCCGGGACAGGGGGACTATGGCTACACCTTC. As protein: CASSNPGQGDYGYTF.

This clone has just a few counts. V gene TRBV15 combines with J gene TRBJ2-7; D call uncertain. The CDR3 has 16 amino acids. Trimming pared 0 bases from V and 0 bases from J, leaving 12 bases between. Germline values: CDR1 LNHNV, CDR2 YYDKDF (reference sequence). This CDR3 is CATSRDGQFLSYEQYF. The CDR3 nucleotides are TGTGCCACCAGCAGAGATGGGCAATTCCTCTCCTACGAGCAGTACTTC.

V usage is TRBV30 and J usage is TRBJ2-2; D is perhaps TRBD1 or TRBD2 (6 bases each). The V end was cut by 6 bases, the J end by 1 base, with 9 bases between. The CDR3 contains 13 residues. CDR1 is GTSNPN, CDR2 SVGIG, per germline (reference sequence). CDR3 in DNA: TGTGCCTGCGAGGGGGGGAACACCGGGGAGCTGTTTTTT. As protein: CACEGGNTGELFF. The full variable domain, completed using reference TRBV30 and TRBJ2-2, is SQTIHQWPATLVQPVGSPLSLECTVEGTSNPNLYWYRQAAGRGLQLLFYSVGIGQISSEVPQNLSASRPQDRQFILSSKKLLLSDSGFYLCACEGGNTGELFFGEGSRLTVL.

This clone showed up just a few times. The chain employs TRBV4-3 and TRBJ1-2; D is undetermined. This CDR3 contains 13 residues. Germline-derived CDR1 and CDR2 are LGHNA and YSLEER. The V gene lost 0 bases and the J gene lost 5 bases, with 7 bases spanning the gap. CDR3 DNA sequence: TGCGCCAGCAGCCAAGAAGGGAGGTATGGCTACACCTTC. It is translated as CASSQEGRYGYTF.

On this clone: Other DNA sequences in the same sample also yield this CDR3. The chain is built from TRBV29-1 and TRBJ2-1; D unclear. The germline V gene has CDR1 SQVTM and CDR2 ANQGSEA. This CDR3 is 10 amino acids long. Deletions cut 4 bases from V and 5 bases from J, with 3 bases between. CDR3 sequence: CSVVHNEQFF. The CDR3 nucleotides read TGCAGCGTTGTTCACAATGAGCAGTTCTTC.

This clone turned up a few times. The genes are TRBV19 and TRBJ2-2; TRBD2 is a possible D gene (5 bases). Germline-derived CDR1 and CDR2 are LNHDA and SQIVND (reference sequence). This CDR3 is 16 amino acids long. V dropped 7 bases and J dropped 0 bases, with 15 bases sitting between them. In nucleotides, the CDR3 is TGTGCCAGTACCTCCAATCCGAGGGCGAACACCGGGGAGCTGTTTTTT. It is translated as CASTSNPRANTGELFF.

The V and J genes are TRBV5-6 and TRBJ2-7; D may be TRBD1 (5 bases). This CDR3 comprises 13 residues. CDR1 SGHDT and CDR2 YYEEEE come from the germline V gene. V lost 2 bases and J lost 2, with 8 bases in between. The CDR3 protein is CASSFGQTYEQYF. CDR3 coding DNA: TGTGCCAGCAGCTTCGGACAAACCTACGAGCAGTACTTC.

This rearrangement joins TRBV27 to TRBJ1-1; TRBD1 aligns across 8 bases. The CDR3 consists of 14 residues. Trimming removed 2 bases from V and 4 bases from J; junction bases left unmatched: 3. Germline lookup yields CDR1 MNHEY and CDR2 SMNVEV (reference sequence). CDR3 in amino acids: CASSLQQGVTEAFF. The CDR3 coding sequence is TGTGCCAGCAGTTTACAACAGGGGGTCACTGAAGCTTTCTTT.

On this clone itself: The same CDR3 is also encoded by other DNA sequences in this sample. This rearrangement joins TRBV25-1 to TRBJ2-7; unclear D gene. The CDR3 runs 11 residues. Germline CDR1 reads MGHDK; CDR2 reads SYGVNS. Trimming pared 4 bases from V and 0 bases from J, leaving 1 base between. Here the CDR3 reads CASSASYEQYF. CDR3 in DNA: TGTGCCAGCAGTGCCTCCTACGAGCAGTACTTC.

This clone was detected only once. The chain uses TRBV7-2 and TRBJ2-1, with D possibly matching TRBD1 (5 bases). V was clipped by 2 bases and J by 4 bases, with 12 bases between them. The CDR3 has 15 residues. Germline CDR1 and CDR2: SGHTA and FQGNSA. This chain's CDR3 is CASSLLKTAYNEQFF. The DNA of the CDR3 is TGTGCCAGCAGCTTACTTAAGACAGCTTACAATGAGCAGTTCTTC.

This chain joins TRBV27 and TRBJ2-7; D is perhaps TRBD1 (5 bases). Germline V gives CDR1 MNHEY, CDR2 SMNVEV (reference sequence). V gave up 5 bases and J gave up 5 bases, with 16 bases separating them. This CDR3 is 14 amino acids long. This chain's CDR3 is CASSPPTRVHEQYF. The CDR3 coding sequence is TGTGCCAGCAGTCCGCCCACCAGGGTACACGAGCAGTACTTC.

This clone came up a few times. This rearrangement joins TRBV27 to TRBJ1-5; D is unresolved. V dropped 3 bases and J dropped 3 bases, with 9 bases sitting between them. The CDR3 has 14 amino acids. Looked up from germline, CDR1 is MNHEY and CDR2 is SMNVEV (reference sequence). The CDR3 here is CASSLTQNNQPQHF. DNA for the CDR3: TGTGCCAGCAGTTTGACACAGAACAATCAGCCCCAGCATTTT.

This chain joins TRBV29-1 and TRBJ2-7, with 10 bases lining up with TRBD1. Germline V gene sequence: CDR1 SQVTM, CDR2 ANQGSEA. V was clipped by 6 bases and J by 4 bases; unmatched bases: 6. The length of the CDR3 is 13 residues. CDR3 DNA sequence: TGCAGCGTGGACCCGGGACAGGGGTACGAGCAGTACTTC. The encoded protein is CSVDPGQGYEQYF.

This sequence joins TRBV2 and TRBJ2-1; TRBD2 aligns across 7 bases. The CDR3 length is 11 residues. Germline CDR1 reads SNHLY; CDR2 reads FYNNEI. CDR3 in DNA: TGTTATGGCCTAGCGGACAATGAGCAGTTCTTC. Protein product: CYGLADNEQFF.

The CDR3 DNA reads as TGCGCCAGCAGCCAAGGACTGGCGGGGGACCTCACAGATACGCAGTATTTT. Protein product: CASSQGLAGDLTDTQYF. This chain joins TRBV4-3 and TRBJ2-3, with 7 bases fitting TRBD2. Germline CDR1 and CDR2: LGHNA and YSLEER. The length of the CDR3 is 17 residues. V was pared by 1 base and J by 2 bases, with 9 bases of the junction left unmatched.

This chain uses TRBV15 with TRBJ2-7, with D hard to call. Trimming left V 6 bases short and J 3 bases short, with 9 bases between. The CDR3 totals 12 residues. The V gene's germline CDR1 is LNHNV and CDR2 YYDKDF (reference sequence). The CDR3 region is CATRDKRYEQYF. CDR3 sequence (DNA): TGTGCCACCAGAGATAAGCGCTACGAGCAGTACTTC.

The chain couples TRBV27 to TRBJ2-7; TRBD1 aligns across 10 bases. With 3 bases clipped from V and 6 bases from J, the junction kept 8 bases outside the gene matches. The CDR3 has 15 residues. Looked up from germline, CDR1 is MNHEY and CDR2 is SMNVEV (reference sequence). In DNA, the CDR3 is TGTGCCAGCAGTTTTACCGGGACAGGGGTGGTCGAGCAGTACTTC. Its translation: CASSFTGTGVVEQYF.

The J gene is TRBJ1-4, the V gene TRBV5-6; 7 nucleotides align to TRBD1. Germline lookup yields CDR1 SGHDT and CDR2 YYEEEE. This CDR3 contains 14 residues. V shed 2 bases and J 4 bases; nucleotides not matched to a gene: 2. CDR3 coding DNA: TGTGCCAGCAGCTTCGGGACAGATAATGAAAAACTGTTTTTT. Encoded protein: CASSFGTDNEKLFF.